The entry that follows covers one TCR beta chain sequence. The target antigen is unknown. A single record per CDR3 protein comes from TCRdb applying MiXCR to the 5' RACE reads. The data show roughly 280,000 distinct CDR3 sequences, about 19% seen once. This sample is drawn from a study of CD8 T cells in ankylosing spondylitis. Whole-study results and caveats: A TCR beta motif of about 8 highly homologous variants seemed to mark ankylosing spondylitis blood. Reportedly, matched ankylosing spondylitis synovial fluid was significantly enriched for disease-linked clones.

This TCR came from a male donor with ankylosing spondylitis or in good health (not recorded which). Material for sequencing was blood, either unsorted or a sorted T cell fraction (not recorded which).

The chain's CDR3 is CASSNKLAGVTDTQYF. Written as DNA, the CDR3 is TGTGCCAGCAGCAACAAACTAGCGGGTGTGACAGATACGCAGTATTTT. The chain links TRBV5-6 to TRBJ2-3, with 9 bases lining up with TRBD2. This CDR3 spans 16 amino acids. From germline, CDR1 is SGHDT and CDR2 YYEEEE. V dropped 4 bases and J dropped 3; count of bases not matched to a gene: 9.